This TCR beta chain was captured by sequencing in a study of T-cell memory formation after mild COVID-19. Study-level results: Pre-infection memory carried some responding clones, suggesting that cross-reactive memory joined.

TCRdb ran MiXCR on the 5' RACE reads and lists one entry per CDR3 protein. In the table there are about 270,000 distinct CDR3 sequences, 15% of which are singletons. The CDR3 contains 15 residues. CDR1 and CDR2 (germline): ENHRY, SYGVKD. V shed 6 bases, J shed 4 bases, and the junction held 7 bases outside the gene matches. This clonotype was observed a few times. The antigen remains undetermined. The V call is TRBV10-3, the J call TRBJ2-1; TRBD1 matches at 9 bases. The sample taken for sequencing was PBMCs or a T cell subset sorted from them (not recorded which). The TCR was taken from an adult woman who had mild COVID-19 (a few samples of this study predate the infection). Cell type and time point are not known. The CDR3 region is CAISGGTGSYNEQFF. The CDR3 DNA follows: TGTGCCATCAGCGGGGGGACAGGGTCTTACAATGAGCAGTTCTTC.